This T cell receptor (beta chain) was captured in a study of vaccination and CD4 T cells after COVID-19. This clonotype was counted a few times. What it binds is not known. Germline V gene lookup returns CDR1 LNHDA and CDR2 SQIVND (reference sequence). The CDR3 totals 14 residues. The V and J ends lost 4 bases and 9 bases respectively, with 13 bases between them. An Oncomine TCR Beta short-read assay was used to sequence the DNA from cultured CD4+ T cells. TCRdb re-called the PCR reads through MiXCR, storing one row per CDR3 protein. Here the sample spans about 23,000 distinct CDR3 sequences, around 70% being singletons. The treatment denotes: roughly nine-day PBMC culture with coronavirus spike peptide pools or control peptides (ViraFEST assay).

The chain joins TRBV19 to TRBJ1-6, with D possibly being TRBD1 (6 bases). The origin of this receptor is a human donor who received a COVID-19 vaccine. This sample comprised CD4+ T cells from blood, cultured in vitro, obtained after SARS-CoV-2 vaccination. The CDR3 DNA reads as TGTGCCAGTAGTAACAGGGTGGCGGGTTCACCCCTCCACTTT. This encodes CASSNRVAGSPLHF.